The sequence of this T cell receptor (beta chain) was determined in a study of cytomegalovirus exposure and HLA in healthy donors. The germline CDR1 and CDR2 sequences are SNHLY and FYNNEI. This CDR3 contains 12 residues. Trimming took off 4 bases at V and 8 bases at J, with 11 bases between the two ends. As for this clone: The antigen is unknown.

General observations from the study: Several of the most significant clusters appeared, in a later analysis, to be linked to common viral pathogens.

The PCR made use of 60 Vbeta and 13 Jbeta primers. The authors' processing: Approximately 83 million unique TCR beta chains, 10 million to 14 million shared, were counted in a later analysis. Profiling relied on immunoSEQ multiplex PCR, and the TCRdb table lists in-frame clones only, not all of them. That table furnishes V, J and clone size, whereas the DNA furnished D and trimming. Among around 150,000 clones listed, 60% to 85% were seen once. The sequence derives from a man between 40 and 49 years old in good health and CMV-seronegative. Sequencing was carried out using PBMCs. The rearrangement joins TRBV2 to TRBJ1-2, with a tentative D call TRBD1 (6 bases). The CDR3 coding sequence is TGTGCCAGCAGTGGGACAGCTCAAGGCTACACCTTC. It translates to CASSGTAQGYTF.